The 2 T cell receptor beta chains below come from one sample, sequenced in a study of T cells in Graves' hyperthyroidism and ophthalmopathy. TCR beta CDR3 region amplification was performed from RNA transcripts. Researchers ran a first-round RT-PCR on the TCR CDR3 using the HTBI primer set. One entry per CDR3 protein results from TCRdb running MiXCR on the multiplex PCR reads. The sample has roughly 280,000 distinct CDR3 sequences; about 15% are singletons. Input material: blood. The source of these receptors is an older woman with Graves' ophthalmopathy.

This clonotype appeared a few times. CDR3 DNA sequence: TGTGCCAGCAGCCAGTGGACAGGGGGGAATGAGCAGTTCTTC. This codes for CASSQWTGGNEQFF. J is TRBJ2-1 and V is TRBV7-6, with 10 nucleotides matching TRBD1. Trimming took 5 bases from V and 7 from J; bases not matched to a gene: 5. The CDR3 extends over 14 amino acids. The V gene's germline CDR1 is SGHVS and CDR2 FNYEAQ.

This clonotype was counted ten times or more. The V gene is TRBV20-1, the J gene TRBJ2-2; no clear D. Between the trimmed V and J ends, which lost 7 bases and 1 base, there was a span of 4 bases. CDR3 size: 11 residues. Germline loops: CDR1 DFQATT, CDR2 SNEGSKA (reference sequence). The CDR3 nucleotides are TGCAGTGTATTGAACACCGGGGAGCTGTTTTTT. Its translation is CSVLNTGELFF.